This T cell receptor beta chain was sequenced in a study of cytomegalovirus exposure and HLA in healthy donors. Study results and caveats: The tendency of first-cohort TCR clusters to co-occur in the 120 or so validation repertoires was the finding of a later analysis. There were about 160 TCR beta chains listed as cytomegalovirus-associated.

Sequencing used immunoSEQ multiplex PCR; TCRdb keeps in-frame clones, though not all of them. In the table there are approximately 230,000 clones, 87% of which are singletons. Trimming cost V 3 bases and J 2 bases; bases outside gene matches: 7. The CDR3 is 15 residues long. Germline CDR1 GTSNPN, CDR2 SVGIG (reference sequence). In the case of this clone: The antigen is unknown.

The sequenced sample consisted of PBMCs. This sequence joins TRBV30 and TRBJ2-5, with 9 bases aligning to TRBD1. This clonotype was obtained from a man between 18 and 29 years old in good health and CMV-seropositive. The CDR3, as DNA: TGTGCCTGGAGCGGGGACAGGGAAGGGCAAGAGACCCAGTACTTC. Its protein is CAWSGDREGQETQYF.